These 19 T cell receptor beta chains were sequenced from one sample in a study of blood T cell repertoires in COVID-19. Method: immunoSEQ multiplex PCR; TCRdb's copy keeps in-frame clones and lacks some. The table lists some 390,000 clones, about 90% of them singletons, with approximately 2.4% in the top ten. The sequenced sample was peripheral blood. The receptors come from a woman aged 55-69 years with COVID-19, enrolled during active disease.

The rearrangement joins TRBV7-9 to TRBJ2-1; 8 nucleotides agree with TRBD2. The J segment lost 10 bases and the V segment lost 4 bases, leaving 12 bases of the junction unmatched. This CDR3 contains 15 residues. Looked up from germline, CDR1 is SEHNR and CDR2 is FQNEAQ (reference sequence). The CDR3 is CASSSIGGGPREQFF. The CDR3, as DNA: TGTGCCAGCAGCTCCATCGGCGGGGGGCCCCGGGAGCAGTTCTTC.

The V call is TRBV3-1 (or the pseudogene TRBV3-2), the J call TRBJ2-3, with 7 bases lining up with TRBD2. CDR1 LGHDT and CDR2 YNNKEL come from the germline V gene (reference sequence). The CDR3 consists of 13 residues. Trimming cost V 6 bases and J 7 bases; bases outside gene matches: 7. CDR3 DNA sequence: TGTGCCAGCAGGGGAGGGATGTTGCATACGCAGTATTTT. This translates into CASRGGMLHTQYF.

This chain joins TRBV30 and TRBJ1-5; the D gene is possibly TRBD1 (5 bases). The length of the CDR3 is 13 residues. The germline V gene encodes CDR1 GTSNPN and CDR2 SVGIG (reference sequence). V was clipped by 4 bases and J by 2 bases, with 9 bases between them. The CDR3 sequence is CAWNAGGNQPQHF. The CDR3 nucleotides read TGTGCCTGGAACGCGGGGGGCAATCAGCCCCAGCATTTT. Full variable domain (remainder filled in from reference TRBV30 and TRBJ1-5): SQTIHQWPATLVQPVGSPLSLECTVEGTSNPNLYWYRQAAGRGLQLLFYSVGIGQISSEVPQNLSASRPQDRQFILSSKKLLLSDSGFYLCAWNAGGNQPQHFGDGTRLSIL.

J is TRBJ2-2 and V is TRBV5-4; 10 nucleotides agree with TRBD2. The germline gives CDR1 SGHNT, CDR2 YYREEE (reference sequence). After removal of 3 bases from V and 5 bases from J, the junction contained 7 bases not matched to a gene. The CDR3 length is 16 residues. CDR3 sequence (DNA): TGTGCCAGCAGCTCCTTAGCGGGGGGAGGGACCGGGGAGCTGTTTTTT. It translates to CASSSLAGGGTGELFF. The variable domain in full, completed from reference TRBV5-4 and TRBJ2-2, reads ETGVTQSPTHLIKTRGQQVTLRCSSQSGHNTVSWYQQALGQGPQFIFQYYREEENGRGNFPPRFSGLQFPNYSSELNVNALELDDSALYLCASSSLAGGGTGELFFGEGSRLTVL.

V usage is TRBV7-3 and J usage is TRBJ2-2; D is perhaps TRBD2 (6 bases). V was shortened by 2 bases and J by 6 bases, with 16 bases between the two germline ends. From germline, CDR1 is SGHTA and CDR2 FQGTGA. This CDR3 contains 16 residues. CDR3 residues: CASSLFLARYSGELFF. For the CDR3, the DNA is TGTGCCAGCAGCTTATTCCTAGCGAGGTATTCCGGGGAGCTGTTTTTT.

The CDR3 nucleotides read TGTGCCAGCAGCTTAGTGACTCCCCAAGTGAATTCACCCCTCCACTTT. Residues: CASSLVTPQVNSPLHF. This rearrangement joins TRBV7-6 to TRBJ1-6; D not resolved. The V gene lost 1 base and the J gene lost 7 bases, with 14 bases spanning the gap. CDR3 size: 16 residues. Germline CDR1 reads SGHVS; CDR2 reads FNYEAQ.

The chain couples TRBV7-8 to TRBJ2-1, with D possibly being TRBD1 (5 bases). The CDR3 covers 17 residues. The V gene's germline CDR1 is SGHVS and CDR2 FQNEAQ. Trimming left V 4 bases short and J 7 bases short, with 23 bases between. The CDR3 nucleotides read TGTGCCAGCAGCTATAGCTCAGGGTATTTAATTAGGAATGAGCAGTTCTTC. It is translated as CASSYSSGYLIRNEQFF.

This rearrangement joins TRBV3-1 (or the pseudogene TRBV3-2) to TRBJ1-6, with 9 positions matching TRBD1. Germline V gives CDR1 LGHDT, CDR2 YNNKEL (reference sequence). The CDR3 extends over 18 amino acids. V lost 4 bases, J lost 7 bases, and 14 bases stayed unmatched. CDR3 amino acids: CASSRDQPRGTGNSPLHF. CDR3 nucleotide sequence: TGTGCCAGCAGCCGAGATCAACCAAGGGGGACAGGGAATTCACCCCTCCACTTT.

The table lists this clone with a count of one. Here the CDR3 DNA reads TGTGCCAGCAGTCAACCGGGACAGATAGGGGCCTTGTCACCCCTCCACTTT. Its protein product is CASSQPGQIGALSPLHF. The chain employs TRBV28 and TRBJ1-6, with 7 bases fitting TRBD1. The CDR3 has 17 residues. Trimming at V came to 5 bases and at J to 10 bases, leaving 17 bases not matched to a gene. The germline V gene has CDR1 MDHEN and CDR2 SYDVKM.

The CDR3 DNA is TGTGCCAGCAGTTTCGGAAGGGACAGGTTAAATTCACCCCTCCACTTT. Translated: CASSFGRDRLNSPLHF. V gene TRBV6-5 combines with J gene TRBJ1-6, with 8 bases lining up with TRBD1. Germline loops: CDR1 MNHEY, CDR2 SVGAGI. The CDR3 length is 16 residues. Germline trimming cut 4 bases from V and 7 bases from J; bases unmatched to any gene: 9.

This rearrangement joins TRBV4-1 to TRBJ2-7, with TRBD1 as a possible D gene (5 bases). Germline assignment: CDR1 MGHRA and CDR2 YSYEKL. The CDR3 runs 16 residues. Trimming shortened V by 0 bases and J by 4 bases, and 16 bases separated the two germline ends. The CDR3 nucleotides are TGCGCCAGCAGCCAAGATCCCACAGGACCGATTTACGAGCAGTACTTC. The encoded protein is CASSQDPTGPIYEQYF.

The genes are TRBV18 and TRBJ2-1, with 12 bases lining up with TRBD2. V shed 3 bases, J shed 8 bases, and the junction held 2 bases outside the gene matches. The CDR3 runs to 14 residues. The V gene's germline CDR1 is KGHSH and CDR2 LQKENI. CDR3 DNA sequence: TGTGCCAGCTCACCCAGACTAGCGGGGGATGAGCAGTTCTTC. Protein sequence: CASSPRLAGDEQFF.

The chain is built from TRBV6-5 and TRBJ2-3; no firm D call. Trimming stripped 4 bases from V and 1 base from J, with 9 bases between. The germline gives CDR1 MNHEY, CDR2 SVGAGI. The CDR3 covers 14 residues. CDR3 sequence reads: CASSLRSGTDTQYF. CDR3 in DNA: TGTGCCAGCAGTTTGCGGAGCGGCACAGATACGCAGTATTTT.

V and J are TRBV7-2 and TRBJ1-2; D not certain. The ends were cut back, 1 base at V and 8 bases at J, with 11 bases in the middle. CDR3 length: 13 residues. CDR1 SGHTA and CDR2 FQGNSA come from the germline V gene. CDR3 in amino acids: CASSLDPRGGYTF. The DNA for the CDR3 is TGTGCCAGCAGCTTAGATCCCAGAGGGGGCTACACCTTC. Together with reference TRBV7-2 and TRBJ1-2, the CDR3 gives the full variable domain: GAGVSQSPSNKVTEKGKDVELRCDPISGHTALYWYRQSLGQGLEFLIYFQGNSAPDKSGLPSDRFSAERTGGSVSTLTIQRTQQEDSAVYLCASSLDPRGGYTFGSGTRLTVV.

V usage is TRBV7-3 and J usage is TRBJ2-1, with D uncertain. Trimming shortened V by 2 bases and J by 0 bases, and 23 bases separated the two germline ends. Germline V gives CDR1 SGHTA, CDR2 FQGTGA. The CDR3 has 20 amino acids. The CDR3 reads CASSLQARSKTPSSYNEQFF. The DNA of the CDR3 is TGTGCCAGCAGCTTACAGGCTCGGTCGAAGACGCCAAGCTCCTACAATGAGCAGTTCTTC.

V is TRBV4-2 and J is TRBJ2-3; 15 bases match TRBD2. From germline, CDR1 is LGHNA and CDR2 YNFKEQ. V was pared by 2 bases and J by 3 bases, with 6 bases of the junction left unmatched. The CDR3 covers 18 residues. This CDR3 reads CASSQQRTSGGATDTQYF. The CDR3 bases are TGTGCCAGCAGCCAACAGCGGACTAGCGGGGGGGCGACAGATACGCAGTATTTT.

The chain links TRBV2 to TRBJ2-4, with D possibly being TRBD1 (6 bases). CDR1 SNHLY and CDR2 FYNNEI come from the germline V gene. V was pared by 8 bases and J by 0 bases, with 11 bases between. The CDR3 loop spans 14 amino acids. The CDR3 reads CASQDRLAKNIQYF. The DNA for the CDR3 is TGTGCCAGCCAGGACAGATTAGCCAAAAACATTCAGTACTTC.

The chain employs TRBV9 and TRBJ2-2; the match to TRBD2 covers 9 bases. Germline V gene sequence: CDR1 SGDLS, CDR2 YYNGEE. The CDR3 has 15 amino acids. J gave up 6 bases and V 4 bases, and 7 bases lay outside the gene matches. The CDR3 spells CASSPGQRGAGELFF. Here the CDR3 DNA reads TGTGCCAGCAGCCCCGGACAGCGGGGGGCCGGGGAGCTGTTTTTT.

In nucleotides, the CDR3 is TGCGCCAGCAGGTGGACAACAACTAATGAAAAACTGTTTTTT. It specifies CASRWTTTNEKLFF. The rearrangement uses TRBV5-1 and TRBJ1-4, with a possible D match to TRBD1 (5 bases). Deletions cut 5 bases from V and 0 bases from J, with 8 bases between. Germline V gene lookup returns CDR1 SGHRS and CDR2 YFSETQ. The CDR3 contains 14 residues.